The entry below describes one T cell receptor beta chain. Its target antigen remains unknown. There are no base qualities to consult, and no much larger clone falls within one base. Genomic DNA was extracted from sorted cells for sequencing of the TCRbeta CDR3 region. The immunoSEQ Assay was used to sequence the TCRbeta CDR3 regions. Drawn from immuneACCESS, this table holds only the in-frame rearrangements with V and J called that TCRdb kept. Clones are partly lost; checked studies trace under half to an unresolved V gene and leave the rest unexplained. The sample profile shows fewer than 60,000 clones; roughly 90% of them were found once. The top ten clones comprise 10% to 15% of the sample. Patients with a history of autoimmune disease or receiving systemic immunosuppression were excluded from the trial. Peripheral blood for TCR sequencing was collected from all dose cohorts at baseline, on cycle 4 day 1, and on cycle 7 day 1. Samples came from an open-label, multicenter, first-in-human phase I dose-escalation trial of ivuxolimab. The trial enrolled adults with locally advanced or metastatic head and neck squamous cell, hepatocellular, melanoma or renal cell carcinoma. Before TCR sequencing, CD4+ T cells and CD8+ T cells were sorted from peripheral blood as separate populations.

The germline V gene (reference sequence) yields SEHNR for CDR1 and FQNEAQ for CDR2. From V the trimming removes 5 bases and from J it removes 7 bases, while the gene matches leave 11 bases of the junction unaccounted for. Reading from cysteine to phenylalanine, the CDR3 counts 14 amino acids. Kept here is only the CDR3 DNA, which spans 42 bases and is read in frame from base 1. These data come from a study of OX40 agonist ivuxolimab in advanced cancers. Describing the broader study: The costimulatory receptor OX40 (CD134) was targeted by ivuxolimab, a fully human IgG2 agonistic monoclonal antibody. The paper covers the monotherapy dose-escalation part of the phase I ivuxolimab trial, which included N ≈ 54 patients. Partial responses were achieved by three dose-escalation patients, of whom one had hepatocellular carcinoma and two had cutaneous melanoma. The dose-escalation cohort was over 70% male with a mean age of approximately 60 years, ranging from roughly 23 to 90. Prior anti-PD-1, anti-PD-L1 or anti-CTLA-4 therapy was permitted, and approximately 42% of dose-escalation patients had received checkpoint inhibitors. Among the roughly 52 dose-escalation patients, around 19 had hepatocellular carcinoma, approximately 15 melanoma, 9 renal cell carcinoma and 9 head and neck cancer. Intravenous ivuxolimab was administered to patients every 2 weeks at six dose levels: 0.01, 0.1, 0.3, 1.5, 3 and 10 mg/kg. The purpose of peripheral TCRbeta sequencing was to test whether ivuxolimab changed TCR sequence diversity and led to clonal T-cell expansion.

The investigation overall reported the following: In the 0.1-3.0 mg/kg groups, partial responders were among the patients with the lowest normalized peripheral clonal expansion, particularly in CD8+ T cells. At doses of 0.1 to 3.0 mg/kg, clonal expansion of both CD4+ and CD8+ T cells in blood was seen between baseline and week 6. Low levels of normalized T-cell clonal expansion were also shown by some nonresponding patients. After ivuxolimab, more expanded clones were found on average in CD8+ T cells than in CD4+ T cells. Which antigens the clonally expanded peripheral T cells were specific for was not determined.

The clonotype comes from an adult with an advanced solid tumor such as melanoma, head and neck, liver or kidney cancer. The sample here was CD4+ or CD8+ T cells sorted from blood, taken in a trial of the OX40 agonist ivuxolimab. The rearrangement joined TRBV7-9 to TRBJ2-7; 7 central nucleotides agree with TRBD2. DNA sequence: TGTGCCAGCAGCCCGTGGGGAGGGCCTGGGGAGCAGTACTTC. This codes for CASSPWGGPGEQYF.